These 10 T cell receptor beta chains share one sample of origin, sequenced in a study of shared clonotypes between healthy human individuals. The naive CD8 subset, CD45RO-negative cells positively selected for CCR7, excluded terminally differentiated effector memory CD45RA+ cells. Using immunoSEQ multiplex PCR, the repertoire was profiled, and TCRdb retains in-frame clones only, with some absent. The repertoire consists of millions of clones, with just under 95% occurring once and the leading ten covering about 1.1%. Sequencing was done on a sample of naive CD8+ T cells sorted from blood. These receptor sequences come from a man aged 18-30 years in good health.

This clone was seen only once. CDR3 sequence: CASTTYLREQYF. CDR3 in DNA: TGTGCCAGCACCACCTACCTACGAGAGCAGTACTTC. The chain combines TRBV5-6 with TRBJ2-7; D gene unclear. This CDR3 is 12 amino acids long. The ends were cut back, 6 bases at V and 7 bases at J, with 14 bases in the middle. CDR1 and CDR2 from the germline V gene are SGHDT and YYEEEE.

The CDR3 nucleotides read TGTGCCACCTATGAACAGGGAACTGAAGCTTTCTTT. Amino acids: CATYEQGTEAFF. The chain links TRBV28 to TRBJ1-1; the D gene is possibly TRBD1 (6 bases). Trimming stripped 10 bases from V and 5 bases from J, with 14 bases between. Germline assignment: CDR1 MDHEN and CDR2 SYDVKM. The CDR3 totals 12 residues.

This clone was recorded a few times. The chain is built from TRBV2 and TRBJ1-2, with TRBD1 as a possible D gene (5 bases). V dropped 5 bases and J dropped 6 bases, with 10 bases sitting between them. The CDR3 has 12 residues. The germline V gene has CDR1 SNHLY and CDR2 FYNNEI. CDR3 loop: CASSPQGDGYTF. The CDR3 DNA is TGTGCCAGCAGTCCGCAGGGAGATGGCTACACCTTC.

This clone was recorded only once. This chain joins TRBV5-8 and TRBJ1-6; 8 positions agree with TRBD1. Germline loops: CDR1 SGHTS, CDR2 YDEGEE. This CDR3 has 14 amino acids. J lost 9 bases, V lost 4 bases, and 6 bases had no gene match. Written as DNA, the CDR3 is TGTGCCAGCAGCACCGGGACAGGAGGTTCACCCCTCCACTTT. Translating gives CASSTGTGGSPLHF.

CDR3 region: CASSLTDQETQYF. CDR3 nucleotides: TGTGCCAGCAGCTTAACAGATCAAGAGACCCAGTACTTC. This chain connects TRBV5-4 to TRBJ2-5; D is unresolved. Trimming shortened V by 2 bases and J by 2 bases, and 7 bases separated the two germline ends. The length of the CDR3 is 13 residues. Looked up from germline, CDR1 is SGHNT and CDR2 is YYREEE (reference sequence). The full variable domain, its missing parts supplied by reference TRBV5-4 and TRBJ2-5, is ETGVTQSPTHLIKTRGQQVTLRCSSQSGHNTVSWYQQALGQGPQFIFQYYREEENGRGNFPPRFSGLQFPNYSSELNVNALELDDSALYLCASSLTDQETQYFGPGTRLLVL.

The chain employs TRBV7-6 and TRBJ1-1; D perhaps matches TRBD1 (6 bases). This CDR3 has 14 residues. V lost 6 bases, J lost 1 base, and 12 bases lay in between. Germline-derived CDR1 and CDR2 are SGHVS and FNYEAQ. DNA for the CDR3: TGTGCCAGCAGACCCGACAGGCCGAACACTGAAGCTTTCTTT. Translating gives CASRPDRPNTEAFF. The whole variable domain, remainder taken from reference TRBV7-6 and TRBJ1-1, is GAGVSQSPRYKVTKRGQDVALRCDPISGHVSLYWYRQALGQGPEFLTYFNYEAQQDKSGLPNDRFSAERPEGSISTLTIQRTEQRDSAMYRCASRPDRPNTEAFFGQGTRLTVV.

The chain combines TRBV4-2 with TRBJ2-1; TRBD2 matches 11 bases. The CDR3 consists of 18 residues. V lost 0 bases and J lost 2; bases outside the gene matches: 6. The germline CDR1 and CDR2 sequences are LGHNA and YNFKEQ. The CDR3 DNA is TGTGCCAGCAGCCAAGACCCTCTAGCGGGGGGCGCCTACAATGAGCAGTTCTTC. Protein product: CASSQDPLAGGAYNEQFF.

This rearrangement joins TRBV5-6 to TRBJ2-1, with 7 bases lining up with TRBD1. The length of the CDR3 is 14 residues. The germline CDR1 and CDR2 sequences are SGHDT and YYEEEE. J lost 12 bases, V lost 6 bases, and 15 bases had no gene match. The CDR3 region is CASTDRVDPRGQFF. The CDR3, as DNA: TGTGCCAGCACCGACAGGGTGGATCCCCGGGGGCAGTTCTTC.

The chain is built from TRBV19 and TRBJ1-2, with a tentative D call TRBD1 (6 bases). Germline CDR1 and CDR2: LNHDA and SQIVND (reference sequence). V dropped 3 bases and J dropped 10 bases, with 15 bases sitting between them. This CDR3 has 13 amino acids. DNA for the CDR3: TGTGCCAGTAGTATTGCGACAGGAATTTACTACACCTTC. It codes for CASSIATGIYYTF.

This chain uses TRBV7-9 with TRBJ2-1; TRBD2 agrees at 10 bases. CDR1 is SEHNR and CDR2 is FQNEAQ in the germline V gene (reference sequence). V lost 6 bases and J lost 7; bases outside the gene matches: 3. The CDR3 totals 13 residues. CDR3 sequence: CASRAGGKNEQFF. CDR3 in DNA: TGTGCCAGCAGAGCGGGAGGGAAGAATGAGCAGTTCTTC.